Presented here are 9 T cell receptor beta chains from one specimen sequenced in a study of cytomegalovirus exposure and HLA in healthy donors. PCR primers comprised 60 Vbeta and 13 Jbeta primers. The assay was immunoSEQ multiplex PCR, and TCRdb's table has in-frame clones only and misses some. The sample has approximately 100,000 clones; roughly 80% are singletons. Input material: PBMCs. Receptor source: a man aged 50-59 years in good health and CMV-seropositive.

This clone was seen a single time. The chain combines TRBV28 with TRBJ2-3, with a possible D match to TRBD1 (5 bases). V lost 8 bases and J 2 bases, leaving 11 bases between the germline ends. Germline-derived CDR1 and CDR2 are MDHEN and SYDVKM. This CDR3 has 13 residues. CDR3 nucleotide sequence: TGTGCCAGCGATCCTGGGGCCACAGATACGCAGTATTTT. It yields the protein CASDPGATDTQYF.

The genes are TRBV7-9 and TRBJ1-5, with TRBD1 identical over 9 bases. The CDR3 runs 16 residues. With V trimmed by 5 bases and J by 4 bases, 9 bases remained unmatched. Looked up from germline, CDR1 is SEHNR and CDR2 is FQNEAQ (reference sequence). CDR3 DNA sequence: TGTGCCAGCAGCCATCGGGACAGGGAAATAAATCAGCCCCAGCATTTT. Protein: CASSHRDREINQPQHF.

The rearrangement uses TRBV4-3 and TRBJ2-5; TRBD1 aligns across 7 bases. The V segment lost 0 bases and the J segment 5 bases; nucleotides outside the gene matches: 6. The CDR3 has 15 amino acids. CDR1 and CDR2 from the germline V gene are LGHNA and YSLEER. The CDR3 loop is CASSQDLTGMETQYF. DNA for the CDR3: TGCGCCAGCAGCCAAGATCTGACAGGGATGGAGACCCAGTACTTC.

V is TRBV7-9 and J is TRBJ2-7; 8 bases match TRBD1. This CDR3 has 12 residues. Germline V CDR1 and CDR2: SEHNR, FQNEAQ (reference sequence). J was trimmed by 7 bases and V by 4 bases; bases with no gene match: 3. The CDR3 DNA sequence: TGTGCCAGCAGCTCGAGACAGGGGGAGCAGTACTTC. Translating gives CASSSRQGEQYF.

The CDR3 sequence: CASSRTSGNYEQYF. In nucleotides, the CDR3 is TGTGCCAGTAGTAGGACTAGCGGAAACTACGAGCAGTACTTC. J is TRBJ2-7 and V is TRBV19; 10 bases align to TRBD2. This CDR3 is 14 amino acids long. CDR1 and CDR2 from the germline V gene are LNHDA and SQIVND (reference sequence). V lost 4 bases to trimming and J lost 3 bases; unmatched junction nucleotides: 3.

The chain recombines TRBV25-1 with TRBJ2-7; possibly TRBD1 for D (5 bases). Germline-derived CDR1 and CDR2 are MGHDK and SYGVNS. Trimming left V 4 bases short and J 5 bases short, with 18 bases between. The CDR3 runs 15 residues. CDR3 loop: CASSVGLDSGNEQYF. The CDR3, as DNA: TGTGCCAGCAGTGTGGGGCTTGACTCAGGGAACGAGCAGTACTTC.

The chain carries TRBV5-1 and TRBJ2-3, with 10 nucleotides matching TRBD1. Trimming took 5 bases from V and 5 from J; bases not matched to a gene: 5. Per germline, CDR1 SGHRS and CDR2 YFSETQ. The CDR3 covers 14 residues. The CDR3 loop is CASSSDRGGDTQYF. The CDR3 region has the DNA TGCGCCAGCAGTTCGGACAGGGGGGGAGATACGCAGTATTTT.

This clone was detected a few times. The chain is built from TRBV2 and TRBJ2-1; D is possibly TRBD1 (6 bases). Between the trimmed V and J ends, which lost 4 bases and 7 bases, there was a span of 23 bases. The germline CDR1 and CDR2 sequences are SNHLY and FYNNEI. The CDR3 totals 17 residues. The CDR3 nucleotides read TGTGCCAGCAGTGGGACAGTCCAGCGTTTAAGGGGGAATGAGCAGTTCTTC. Its protein product is CASSGTVQRLRGNEQFF.

The chain combines TRBV30 with TRBJ2-1; the D gene is possibly TRBD2 (6 bases). Germline-derived CDR1 and CDR2 are GTSNPN and SVGIG (reference sequence). The V end was cut by 2 bases, the J end by 10 bases, with 12 bases between. The CDR3 contains 12 residues. CDR3 bases: TGTGCCTGGAGTAGCGGGTATGTGGAGCAGTTCTTC. Translating it yields CAWSSGYVEQFF.